Below are 30 T cell receptor beta chains sequenced from a single sample in a study of blood T cell repertoires in COVID-19. The protocol was immunoSEQ multiplex PCR, while the TCRdb copy is restricted to in-frame clones and leaves out a portion. Of under 150,000 clones listed, 85% are singletons. The material sequenced was peripheral blood. These receptors all stem from a human donor in a cohort sampled during active COVID-19.

The J gene is TRBJ2-7, the V gene TRBV6-5, with 9 bases identical to TRBD2. The CDR3 extends over 16 amino acids. V was pared by 0 bases and J by 7 bases, with 10 bases of the junction left unmatched. Germline CDR1 is MNHEY and CDR2 is SVGAGI. For the CDR3, the DNA is TGTGCCAGCAGTTACTCAGGGGCGGGGGGGCTGGGGGAGCAGTACTTC. This sequence encodes CASSYSGAGGLGEQYF.

The chain joins TRBV7-2 to TRBJ1-2; no clear D. CDR1 and CDR2 from the germline V gene are SGHTA and FQGNSA. CDR3 length: 14 residues. Trimming pared 0 bases from V and 2 bases from J, leaving 7 bases between. The CDR3 loop reads CASSLATPNYGYTF. CDR3 sequence (DNA): TGTGCCAGCAGCTTAGCGACACCAAACTATGGCTACACCTTC.

V and J are TRBV30 and TRBJ1-2; 9 positions agree with TRBD1. Germline trimming cut 3 bases from V and 4 bases from J; bases unmatched to any gene: 9. This CDR3 has 15 amino acids. CDR1 is GTSNPN, CDR2 SVGIG, per germline (reference sequence). The CDR3 bases are TGTGCCTGGAGCCGGGGACAGGGAGGGGGCTATGGCTACACCTTC. Encoded protein: CAWSRGQGGGYGYTF. Based on the CDR3 plus reference TRBV30 and TRBJ1-2, the full variable domain is SQTIHQWPATLVQPVGSPLSLECTVEGTSNPNLYWYRQAAGRGLQLLFYSVGIGQISSEVPQNLSASRPQDRQFILSSKKLLLSDSGFYLCAWSRGQGGGYGYTFGSGTRLTVV.

DNA of the CDR3: TGTGCCAGCAGACTAGCGGGGAACCCTTCGCATGAGCAGTTCTTC. Translation gives CASRLAGNPSHEQFF. The rearrangement joins TRBV6-5 to TRBJ2-1, with 10 bases matching TRBD2. Losses at the gene ends were 6 bases for V and 8 bases for J; bases not matched to a gene: 10. This CDR3 has 15 residues. CDR1 is MNHEY, CDR2 SVGAGI, per germline.

This rearrangement joins TRBV28 to TRBJ2-6; D unclear. CDR3 length: 15 amino acids. Trimming pared 7 bases from V and 2 bases from J, leaving 12 bases between. Germline CDR1 is MDHEN and CDR2 is SYDVKM. The DNA of the CDR3 is TGTGCCAGCATCCATGACAAAGCTGGGGCCAACGTCCTGACTTTC. It encodes CASIHDKAGANVLTF.

This sequence joins TRBV18 and TRBJ1-1, with TRBD1 as a possible D gene (6 bases). Germline V gene sequence: CDR1 KGHSH, CDR2 LQKENI. Trimming stripped 9 bases from V and 0 bases from J, with 14 bases between. The CDR3 is 14 amino acids. The CDR3 coding sequence is TGTGCCAGTCAGAACAGGGCTATGAACACTGAAGCTTTCTTT. Amino acids: CASQNRAMNTEAFF.

This clone was seen once. V usage is TRBV5-1 and J usage is TRBJ1-2; 7 bases align to TRBD1. CDR3 length: 14 amino acids. The germline V gene has CDR1 SGHRS and CDR2 YFSETQ. Trimming at V came to 7 bases and at J to 4 bases, leaving 10 bases not matched to a gene. Written as DNA, the CDR3 is TGCGCCAGCCGACCATCGGGACAGAGCTATGGCTACACCTTC. Translating gives CASRPSGQSYGYTF.

V usage is TRBV5-1 and J usage is TRBJ2-1, with D hard to call. Trimming cost V 4 bases and J 4 bases, with 15 bases left between them. CDR1 is SGHRS and CDR2 is YFSETQ in the germline V gene. CDR3 length equals 15 residues. The CDR3 sequence: CASSGDDLRYNEQFF. CDR3 DNA sequence: TGCGCCAGCAGCGGCGACGACCTGAGGTACAATGAGCAGTTCTTC.

This clone was picked up one time. The chain combines TRBV12-3 or TRBV12-4 with TRBJ1-5; maybe TRBD1 (5 bases). This CDR3 comprises 13 residues. With 3 bases removed from V and 9 bases from J, the gap between germline ends came to 12 bases. CDR3 sequence reads: CASSFLGGAPQHF. In DNA, the CDR3 is TGTGCCAGCAGTTTTCTTGGAGGGGCGCCCCAGCATTTT.

CDR3 loop: CASSVARGVDTQYF. For the CDR3, the DNA is TGTGCCAGCAGCGTAGCCAGGGGCGTAGATACGCAGTATTTT. V gene TRBV9 combines with J gene TRBJ2-3; D may be TRBD1 (6 bases). Germline V gives CDR1 SGDLS, CDR2 YYNGEE. This CDR3 comprises 14 residues. With 0 bases removed from V and 5 bases from J, the gap between germline ends came to 10 bases. Variable domain in full (rest from reference TRBV9 and TRBJ2-3): DSGVTQTPKHLITATGQRVTLRCSPRSGDLSVYWYQQSLDQGLQFLIQYYNGEERAKGNILERFSAQQFPDLHSELNLSSLELGDSALYFCASSVARGVDTQYFGPGTRLTVL.

This clone was counted a few times. V usage is TRBV5-6 and J usage is TRBJ1-1, with 11 positions matching TRBD1. In germline, CDR1 is SGHDT, CDR2 YYEEEE. V gave up 4 bases and J gave up 4 bases; unmatched junction bases: 6. The CDR3 runs to 15 residues. The CDR3: CASSATGTGGTEAFF. CDR3 DNA sequence: TGTGCCAGCAGCGCCACCGGGACAGGGGGCACTGAAGCTTTCTTT.

The chain uses TRBV5-4 and TRBJ2-2; a weak D match, TRBD2 (7 bases). Germline V CDR1 and CDR2: SGHNT, YYREEE (reference sequence). The CDR3 runs 15 residues. V was clipped by 4 bases and J by 7 bases, with 17 bases between them. The DNA of the CDR3 is TGTGCCAGCAGCCAGAGGGGGGGGATGAGCGGGGAGCTGTTTTTT. Translating it yields CASSQRGGMSGELFF.

This chain uses TRBV6-1 with TRBJ2-7; unclear D gene. The germline gives CDR1 MNHNS, CDR2 SASEGT. V shed 3 bases and J shed 2 bases, with 11 bases lying between them. The CDR3 has 14 residues. CDR3 sequence (DNA): TGTGCCAGCAGTGAGCAGCGATCAGCCTACGAGCAGTACTTC. This codes for CASSEQRSAYEQYF.

This clone was observed a few times. The chain joins TRBV6-1 to TRBJ2-7, with a weak D call TRBD2 (6 bases). The CDR3 consists of 12 residues. Looked up from germline, CDR1 is MNHNS and CDR2 is SASEGT. V lost 3 bases and J lost 6, with 9 bases in between. The CDR3 nucleotides read TGTGCCAGCAGTGAGGGGGGTACCGAGCAGTACTTC. This translates into CASSEGGTEQYF.

V gene TRBV5-1 combines with J gene TRBJ2-7, with D unclear. The V gene lost 0 bases and the J gene lost 0 bases, with 7 bases spanning the gap. The CDR3 has 14 amino acids. Germline loops: CDR1 SGHRS, CDR2 YFSETQ. CDR3 loop: CASSLVAGSYEQYF. CDR3 DNA: TGCGCCAGCAGCTTGGTTGCCGGCTCCTACGAGCAGTACTTC.

This chain links TRBV15 with TRBJ2-7, with TRBD1 matching 8 bases. V lost 0 bases to trimming and J lost 3 bases; unmatched junction nucleotides: 1. The CDR3 is 14 residues long. The germline CDR1 and CDR2 sequences are LNHNV and YYDKDF (reference sequence). CDR3 in DNA: TGTGCCACCAGCAGAGAGGACAGGGACTACGAGCAGTACTTC. Amino acids: CATSREDRDYEQYF.

This chain's CDR3 is CASSQDVLSTDTQYF. The CDR3 nucleotides are TGTGCCAGCAGCCAAGATGTCCTTAGCACAGATACGCAGTATTTT. The rearrangement uses TRBV14 and TRBJ2-3; no definite D call. V was clipped by 0 bases and J by 0 bases, with 7 bases between them. The V gene's germline CDR1 is SGHDN and CDR2 FVKESK. The CDR3 is made up of 15 amino acids.

The V and J genes are TRBV20-1 and TRBJ1-1; D unclear. Between the trimmed V and J ends, which lost 1 base and 6 bases, there was a span of 6 bases. CDR1 DFQATT and CDR2 SNEGSKA come from the germline V gene (reference sequence). The CDR3 runs 11 residues. CDR3 amino acids: CSARGQPEAFF. The CDR3 DNA sequence: TGCAGTGCTAGAGGGCAACCTGAAGCTTTCTTT.

The CDR3 loop is CSAGLSTEAFF. The CDR3 DNA sequence: TGCAGTGCCGGTCTGAGCACTGAAGCTTTCTTT. The rearrangement uses TRBV20-1 and TRBJ1-1, with D hard to call. CDR3 size: 11 residues. With 6 bases removed from V and 4 bases from J, the gap between germline ends came to 9 bases. Per the germline V gene, CDR1 is DFQATT and CDR2 is SNEGSKA (reference sequence).

The V gene is TRBV21-1, the J gene TRBJ1-2; the D call TRBD1 from the table was never checked on the DNA. TRBV21-1 is labeled a pseudogene. The CDR3 is 16 residues long. The CDR3 here is CASSKPGQGRSGGYTF. The DNA of the CDR3 is TGTGCCAGCAGCAAACCTGGACAGGGGCGTTCGGGTGGCTACACCTTC.

A single count supports this clone. The chain combines TRBV27 with TRBJ2-7; a possible D gene is TRBD1 (6 bases). V lost 3 bases to trimming and J lost 2 bases, with 14 bases between them. This CDR3 is built from 15 residues. Germline-derived CDR1 and CDR2 are MNHEY and SMNVEV (reference sequence). In DNA, the CDR3 is TGTGCCAGCAGTTTGCGAATTGACAGGCCCTACGAGCAGTACTTC. Encoded protein: CASSLRIDRPYEQYF.

This chain connects TRBV5-1 to TRBJ1-4; D is perhaps TRBD1 (5 bases). Germline loops: CDR1 SGHRS, CDR2 YFSETQ. The CDR3 runs to 14 residues. V was clipped by 4 bases and J by 0 bases, with 7 bases between them. The DNA of the CDR3 is TGCGCCAGCAGCACGGGGGCAACTAATGAAAAACTGTTTTTT. This sequence encodes CASSTGATNEKLFF.

The rearrangement joins TRBV9 to TRBJ1-2; D is perhaps TRBD1 (6 bases). The CDR3 spans 15 residues. Germline V gene sequence: CDR1 SGDLS, CDR2 YYNGEE. V lost 1 base, J lost 3 bases, and 13 bases lay in between. The CDR3 sequence is CASSVSFRTDYGYTF. In DNA, the CDR3 is TGTGCCAGCAGCGTATCCTTTCGGACAGACTATGGCTACACCTTC.

This chain uses TRBV5-1 with TRBJ2-3; weak D call: TRBD2 (6 bases). This CDR3 spans 17 amino acids. Germline loops: CDR1 SGHRS, CDR2 YFSETQ. Trimming shortened V by 1 base and J by 2 bases, and 17 bases separated the two germline ends. Here the CDR3 reads CASSLKFLADDTDTQYF. In nucleotides, the CDR3 is TGCGCCAGCAGCTTGAAGTTTTTAGCGGACGACACAGATACGCAGTATTTT.

The rearrangement uses TRBV7-2 and TRBJ2-2; TRBD1 might be the D (5 bases). Per the germline V gene, CDR1 is SGHTA and CDR2 is FQGNSA. The length of the CDR3 is 16 residues. V was cut by 2 bases and J by 0 bases, with 10 bases left in between. In DNA form, the CDR3 reads TGTGCCAGCAGCTTACTAGACAGTTCGAACACCGGGGAGCTGTTTTTT. Its protein product is CASSLLDSSNTGELFF.

The chain uses TRBV6-6 and TRBJ2-7; 12 bases are shared with TRBD1. Germline trimming cut 5 bases from V and 6 bases from J; bases unmatched to any gene: 8. CDR1 and CDR2 from the germline V gene are MNHNY and SVGAGI (reference sequence). The CDR3 consists of 15 residues. CDR3 in DNA: TGTGCCAGCAGTAACCGGGACAGGGGGCAAACCGAGCAGTACTTC. It yields the protein CASSNRDRGQTEQYF.

In this sample, this clone turned up a few times. This sequence joins TRBV5-1 and TRBJ1-3; TRBD1 matches 9 bases. Germline CDR1 reads SGHRS; CDR2 reads YFSETQ. Unmatched junction bases numbered 4, after V lost 6 bases and J lost 0 bases. The CDR3 loop spans 15 amino acids. The CDR3 DNA sequence: TGCGCCAGCACCCTACAGGGGGCCTCTGGAAACACCATATATTTT. Encoded protein: CASTLQGASGNTIYF.

The chain recombines TRBV29-1 with TRBJ2-1; the match to TRBD2 covers 15 bases. The CDR3 is 17 residues long. J lost 4 bases, V lost 4 bases, and 8 bases had no gene match. CDR1 is SQVTM and CDR2 is ANQGSEA in the germline V gene. Written as DNA, the CDR3 is TGCAGCGTTGGGACTAGCGGGGGGGTGAAGTATTACAATGAGCAGTTCTTC. This translates into CSVGTSGGVKYYNEQFF.

This clone was detected only a few times. The genes are TRBV2 and TRBJ1-2, with 8 bases aligning to TRBD1. The germline V gene encodes CDR1 SNHLY and CDR2 FYNNEI. The CDR3 has 15 residues. V shed 4 bases and J 4 bases; nucleotides not matched to a gene: 8. The CDR3 nucleotides are TGTGCCAGCAGTGGGTGGGACAGGAGAACCTATGGCTACACCTTC. Protein product: CASSGWDRRTYGYTF.

V and J are TRBV10-1 and TRBJ2-3; no definite D call. This CDR3 region has 14 residues. CDR1 is WNHNN and CDR2 is SYGVQD in the germline V gene (reference sequence). Trimming pared 0 bases from V and 8 bases from J, leaving 12 bases between. Here the CDR3 reads CASSESRFSGTQYF. The CDR3 DNA is TGCGCCAGCAGTGAGTCGAGATTCTCAGGTACGCAGTATTTT.